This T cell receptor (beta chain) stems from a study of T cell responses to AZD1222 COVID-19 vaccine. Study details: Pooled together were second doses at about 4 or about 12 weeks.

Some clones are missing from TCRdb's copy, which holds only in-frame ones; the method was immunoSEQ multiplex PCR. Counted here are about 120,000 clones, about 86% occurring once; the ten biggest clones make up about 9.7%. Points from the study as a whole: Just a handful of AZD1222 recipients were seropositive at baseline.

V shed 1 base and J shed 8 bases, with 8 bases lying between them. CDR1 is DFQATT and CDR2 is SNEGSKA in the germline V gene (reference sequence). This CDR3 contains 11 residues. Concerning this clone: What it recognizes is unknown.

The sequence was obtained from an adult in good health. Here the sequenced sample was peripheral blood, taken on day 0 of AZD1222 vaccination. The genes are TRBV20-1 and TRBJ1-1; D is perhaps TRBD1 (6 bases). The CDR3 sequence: CSARGDREAFF. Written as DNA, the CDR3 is TGCAGTGCTAGAGGCGACAGGGAAGCTTTCTTT.